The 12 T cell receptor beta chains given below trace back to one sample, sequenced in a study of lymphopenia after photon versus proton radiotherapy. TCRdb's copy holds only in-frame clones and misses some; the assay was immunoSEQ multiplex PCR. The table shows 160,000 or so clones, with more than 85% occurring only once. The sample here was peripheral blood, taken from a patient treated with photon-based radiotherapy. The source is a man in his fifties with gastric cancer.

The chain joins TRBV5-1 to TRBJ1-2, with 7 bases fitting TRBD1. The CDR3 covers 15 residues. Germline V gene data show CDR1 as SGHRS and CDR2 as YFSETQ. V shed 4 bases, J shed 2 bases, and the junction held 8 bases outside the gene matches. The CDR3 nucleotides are TGCGCCAGCAGCATGCAGGGGGAATTAAACTATGGCTACACCTTC. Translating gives CASSMQGELNYGYTF.

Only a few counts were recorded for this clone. The CDR3 sequence is CASRNRVSGNQPQHF. CDR3 DNA sequence: TGTGCCAGCAGAAACAGGGTCTCGGGCAATCAGCCCCAGCATTTT. The chain links TRBV28 to TRBJ1-5; D might be TRBD1 (6 bases). V was shortened by 6 bases and J by 2 bases, with 14 bases between the two germline ends. The germline gives CDR1 MDHEN, CDR2 SYDVKM. The CDR3 totals 15 residues.

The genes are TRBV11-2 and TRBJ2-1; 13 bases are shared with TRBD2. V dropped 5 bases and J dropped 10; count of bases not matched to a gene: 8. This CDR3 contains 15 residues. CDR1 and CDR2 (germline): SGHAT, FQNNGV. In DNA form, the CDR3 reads TGTGCCAGCAGCGACGGACTAGCGGGGGCTGGCGAGCAGTTCTTC. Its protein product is CASSDGLAGAGEQFF.

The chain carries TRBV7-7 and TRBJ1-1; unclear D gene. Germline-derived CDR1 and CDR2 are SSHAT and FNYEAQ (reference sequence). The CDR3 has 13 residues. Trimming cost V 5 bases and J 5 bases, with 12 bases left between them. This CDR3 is CASSRNGLTEAFF. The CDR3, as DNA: TGTGCCAGCAGCCGTAATGGGTTAACTGAAGCTTTCTTT.

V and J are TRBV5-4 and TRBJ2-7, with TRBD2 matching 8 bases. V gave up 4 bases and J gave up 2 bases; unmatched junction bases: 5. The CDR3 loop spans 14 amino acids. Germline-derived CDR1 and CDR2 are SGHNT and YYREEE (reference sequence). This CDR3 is CASSTGTRPYEQYF. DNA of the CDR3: TGTGCCAGCAGCACAGGGACTAGGCCCTACGAGCAGTACTTC.

The CDR3 DNA is TGTGCCAGTAGTATTGACTTTGGGAACACCGGGGAGCTGTTTTTT. This encodes CASSIDFGNTGELFF. The chain employs TRBV19 and TRBJ2-2; D gene unclear. The V end lost 3 bases, the J end lost 1 base, and 9 bases lay between the germline ends. CDR1 is LNHDA and CDR2 is SQIVND in the germline V gene (reference sequence). This CDR3 comprises 15 residues.

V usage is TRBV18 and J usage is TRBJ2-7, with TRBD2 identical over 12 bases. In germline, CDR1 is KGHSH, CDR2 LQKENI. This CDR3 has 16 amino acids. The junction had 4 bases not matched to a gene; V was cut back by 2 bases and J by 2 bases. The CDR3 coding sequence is TGTGCCAGCTCACCATGGACTAGCGGGGCGACCTACGAGCAGTACTTC. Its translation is CASSPWTSGATYEQYF.

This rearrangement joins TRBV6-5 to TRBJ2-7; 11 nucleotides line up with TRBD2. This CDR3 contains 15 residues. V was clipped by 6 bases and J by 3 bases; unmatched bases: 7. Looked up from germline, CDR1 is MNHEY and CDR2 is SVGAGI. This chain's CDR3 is CASRAGTSGFYEQYF. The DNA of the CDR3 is TGTGCCAGCAGGGCCGGGACTAGCGGCTTCTACGAGCAGTACTTC.

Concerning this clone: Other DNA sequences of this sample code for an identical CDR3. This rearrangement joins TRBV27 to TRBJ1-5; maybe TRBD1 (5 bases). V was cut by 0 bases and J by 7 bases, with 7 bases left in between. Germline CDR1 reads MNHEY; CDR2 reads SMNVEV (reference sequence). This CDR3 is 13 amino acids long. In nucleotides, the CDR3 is TGTGCCAGCAGTTTATCGGGACTCCAGCCCCAGCATTTT. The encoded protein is CASSLSGLQPQHF.

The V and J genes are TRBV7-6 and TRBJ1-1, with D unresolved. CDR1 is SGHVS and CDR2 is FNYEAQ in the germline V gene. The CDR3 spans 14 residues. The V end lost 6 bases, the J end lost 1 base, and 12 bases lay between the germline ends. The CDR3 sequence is CASRRLDGNTEAFF. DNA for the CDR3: TGTGCCAGCAGACGCCTGGACGGGAACACTGAAGCTTTCTTT.

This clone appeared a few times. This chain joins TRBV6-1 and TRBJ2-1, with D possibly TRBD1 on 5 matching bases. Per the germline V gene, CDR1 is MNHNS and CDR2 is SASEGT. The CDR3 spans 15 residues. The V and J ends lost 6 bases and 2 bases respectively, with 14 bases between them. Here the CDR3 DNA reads TGTGCCAGCAGGCCCCATTTAGGGGCCTACAATGAGCAGTTCTTC. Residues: CASRPHLGAYNEQFF.

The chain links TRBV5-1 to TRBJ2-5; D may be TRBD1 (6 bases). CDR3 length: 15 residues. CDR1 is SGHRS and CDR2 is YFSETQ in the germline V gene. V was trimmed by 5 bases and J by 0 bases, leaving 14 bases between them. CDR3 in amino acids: CASRLRGGNQETQYF. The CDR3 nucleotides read TGCGCCAGCAGGCTCAGGGGTGGCAACCAAGAGACCCAGTACTTC.